This T cell receptor beta chain was obtained from a study of T cells in Graves' hyperthyroidism and ophthalmopathy. Study details: Before any treatment, at initial diagnosis, peripheral blood was collected.

The CDR3 has 16 amino acids. J lost 7 bases, V lost 6 bases, and 17 bases had no gene match. Per the germline V gene, CDR1 is MNHNS and CDR2 is SASEGT. This clonotype was observed at least ten times. Its antigen is currently unknown. General study results and limits: Ophthalmopathy was predicted by the model a median of approximately 6.6 months ahead of onset.

Amplified TCR beta CDR3 regions came from RNA transcripts. An initial round of RT-PCR targeting the TCR CDR3 relied on the HTBI primer set. Via MiXCR, TCRdb re-called the multiplex PCR reads, giving one row per CDR3 protein. The profile shows fewer than 110,000 distinct CDR3 sequences, 45% to 50% of them singletons. If no ophthalmopathy progression occurred within 18 months, Graves' hyperthyroidism was stable. Clinical symptoms, serum thyroxine, TRAb, thyroid ultrasound and orbital computed tomography established diagnosis. This sequence originates from a man aged 35-49 years with Graves' hyperthyroidism. The chain joins TRBV6-1 to TRBJ2-7; 8 bases fit TRBD2. The sequencing sample was made of blood. CDR3 sequence reads: CASRKIAGLSLGEQYF. DNA for the CDR3: TGTGCCAGCAGAAAAATAGCGGGACTTTCCCTAGGGGAGCAGTACTTC.